One and the same sample provided the 31 T cell receptor beta chains below, sequenced in a study of tumor-infiltrating lymphocytes in oesophageal squamous cell carcinoma. TCRdb fed the PCR reads into MiXCR, producing one record per CDR3 protein. The sample has about 10,000 distinct CDR3 sequences, roughly 58% seen once. Sequenced material: esophageal tumor tissue. These receptors were taken from a female donor with esophageal squamous cell carcinoma.

This clonotype has a handful of counts. The chain links TRBV6-1 to TRBJ2-3; the match to TRBD1 covers 7 bases. CDR1 is MNHNS, CDR2 SASEGT, per germline. Unmatched junction bases numbered 7, after V lost 10 bases and J lost 3 bases. This CDR3 spans 13 amino acids. CDR3 bases: TGTGCCACTGGGCAGGGGGAAACAGATACGCAGTATTTT. It is translated as CATGQGETDTQYF.

This clonotype was counted between two and nine times. The V call is TRBV6-1, the J call TRBJ1-5, with D hard to call. CDR3 length equals 14 residues. Germline CDR1 MNHNS, CDR2 SASEGT. V was cut by 7 bases and J by 3 bases, with 13 bases left in between. The CDR3 loop is CASIPDGINQPQHF. CDR3 nucleotide sequence: TGTGCCAGCATTCCCGACGGTATCAATCAGCCCCAGCATTTT.

The chain recombines TRBV6-6 with TRBJ1-6, with D uncertain. The germline CDR1 and CDR2 sequences are MNHNY and SVGAGI (reference sequence). The CDR3 consists of 14 residues. Deletions cut 4 bases from V and 2 bases from J, with 6 bases between. The CDR3 protein is CASSSGPYNSPLHF. The CDR3 region has the DNA TGTGCCAGCAGTTCAGGACCCTATAATTCACCCCTCCACTTT.

This clonotype showed up just once. The V and J genes are TRBV6-2 or TRBV6-3 and TRBJ2-7; 8 bases are shared with TRBD1. The J call may be faulty, since TRBJ2-5 better matches the DNA end. This CDR3 contains 13 residues. Germline CDR1 is MNHEY and CDR2 is SVGEGT. CDR3 region: CAAAGGNQETQYF. The CDR3 DNA reads TGTGCCGCGGCAGGGGGCAACCAAGAGACCCAGTACTTC.

This clonotype appeared once. The rearrangement links TRBV11-2 to TRBJ2-5; 8 bases map to TRBD2. The DNA end is a closer match to TRBJ2-1, so the J assignment may be wrong. This CDR3 region has 17 residues. CDR1 is SGHAT, CDR2 FQNNGV, per germline. The CDR3 region is CASSLMIGRGSYNEQFF. The CDR3 nucleotides read TGTGCCAGCAGCTTGATGATCGGGAGGGGTTCCTACAATGAGCAGTTCTTC.

This clonotype was found once. The J gene is TRBJ1-1, the V gene TRBV6-2 or TRBV6-3; 7 bases are a match to TRBD1. The CDR3 length is 13 residues. Germline V CDR1 and CDR2: MNHEY, SVGEGT. The V gene end was trimmed by 4 bases and the J gene end by 3 bases; junction bases not matched to a gene: 2. The CDR3: CASSSQGDTEAFF. For the CDR3, the DNA is TGTGCCAGCAGTTCTCAGGGGGACACTGAAGCTTTCTTT.

This clonotype was seen only a few times. The V call is TRBV6-1, the J call TRBJ2-3; TRBD1 or TRBD2 may be the D gene (6 bases each). This CDR3 spans 11 amino acids. V was cut by 8 bases and J by 9 bases, with 12 bases left in between. Germline values: CDR1 MNHNS, CDR2 SASEGT. The CDR3 protein is CASSSGATQYF. The DNA of the CDR3 is TGTGCCAGCTCTTCGGGGGCAACGCAGTATTTT.

This clonotype was seen a few times. The chain links TRBV7-6 to TRBJ2-2; TRBD2 matches at 7 bases. With 0 bases clipped from V and 1 base from J, the junction kept 2 bases outside the gene matches. The germline gives CDR1 SGHVS, CDR2 FNYEAQ. The CDR3 contains 16 residues. The CDR3 sequence is CASSLAASGNTGELFF. Here the CDR3 DNA reads TGTGCCAGCAGCTTAGCGGCTAGCGGGAACACCGGGGAGCTGTTTTTT.

This clonotype was seen only a few times. Because the CDR3 is missing its conserved closing phenylalanine or tryptophan, this is likely a read error. The DNA is omitted, as the CDR3 cannot be located on it reliably, and the CDR3 follows TCRdb's listing. This rearrangement joins TRBV11-2 to TRBJ2-7; the D call TRBD2 from the table was never checked on the DNA. The CDR3 spans 9 residues, counting both ends. The germline CDR1 and CDR2 sequences are SGHAT and FQNNGV. The CDR3 loop reads CASSSVGLS.

This chain connects TRBV7-9 to TRBJ1-1, with TRBD1 identical over 10 bases. The CDR3 covers 14 residues. The germline gives CDR1 SEHNR, CDR2 FQNEAQ (reference sequence). V lost 5 bases, J lost 5 bases, and 5 bases stayed unmatched. CDR3 coding DNA: TGTGCCAGCAGCCGGATGGACAGGGGGACTGAAGCTTTCTTT. This gives the protein CASSRMDRGTEAFF.

The rearrangement uses TRBV7-6 and TRBJ1-1; TRBD1 aligns across 7 bases. The J call could be wrong; TRBJ2-7 is a better fit for the DNA end. In germline, CDR1 is SGHVS, CDR2 FNYEAQ. The CDR3 totals 14 residues. CDR3 bases: TGTGCCAGCAGCCACGGACAGGAGACCTACGAGCAGTACTTC. It codes for CASSHGQETYEQYF.

This clonotype was seen a handful of times. The J gene is TRBJ2-7, the V gene TRBV6-4, with 15 bases identical to TRBD2. V was pared by 6 bases and J by 7 bases, with 7 bases of the junction left unmatched. The germline CDR1 and CDR2 sequences are MRHNA and SNTAGT. The CDR3 contains 15 residues. The DNA for the CDR3 is TGTGCCAGCAGCAGGACTAGCGGGAGGGGAGATGAGCAGTACTTC. Protein product: CASSRTSGRGDEQYF.

Ten or more counts support this clonotype. This chain joins TRBV7-6 and TRBJ2-1, with 7 bases matching TRBD2. The junction had 8 bases not matched to a gene; V was cut back by 6 bases and J by 0 bases. This CDR3 is 16 amino acids long. Germline loops: CDR1 SGHVS, CDR2 FNYEAQ. The CDR3 spells CASSSTSESSYNEQFF. CDR3 sequence (DNA): TGTGCCAGCAGTTCCACTAGCGAAAGCTCCTACAATGAGCAGTTCTTC.

The chain employs TRBV11-2 and TRBJ2-5; no definite D call. The J call may be incorrect, as the DNA end agrees better with TRBJ2-7. CDR1 and CDR2 from the germline V gene are SGHAT and FQNNGV. The CDR3 length is 14 residues. The CDR3 region is CASSSPAGPYEQYF. DNA of the CDR3: TGTGCCAGCAGCTCCCCGGCAGGACCGTACGAGCAGTACTTC.

This chain connects TRBV11-2 to TRBJ2-7, with D perhaps matching TRBD2 (6 bases). The J call may be incorrect, as the DNA end agrees better with TRBJ2-1. Germline V gene lookup returns CDR1 SGHAT and CDR2 FQNNGV. The CDR3 has 14 residues. The CDR3 bases are TGTGCCAGCAGCTCTGTGCGGGACTACAATGAGCAGTTCTTC. Translating gives CASSSVRDYNEQFF.

This clonotype has a count of ten or more. A much larger clone differs from this one at a single base, so this may be a read error. The chain combines TRBV7-3 with TRBJ2-7; D gene ambiguous. V lost 10 bases and J 7 bases, leaving 20 bases between the germline ends. This CDR3 comprises 13 residues. Looked up from germline, CDR1 is SGHTA and CDR2 is FQGTGA. DNA for the CDR3: TGTGCCACCGGTAGGGATAGTTACAATGAGCAGTACTTC. It encodes CATGRDSYNEQYF. The whole variable domain, filled in from reference TRBV7-3 and TRBJ2-7, reads GAGVSQTPSNKVTEKGKYVELRCDPISGHTALYWYRQSLGQGPEFLIYFQGTGAADDSGLPNDRFFAVRPEGSVSTLKIQRTERGDSAVYLCATGRDSYNEQYFGPGTRLTVT.

This clonotype was recorded only once. The chain carries TRBV7-8 and TRBJ2-7; a possible D gene is TRBD1 (7 bases). Looked up from germline, CDR1 is SGHVS and CDR2 is FQNEAQ. The CDR3 covers 15 residues. Trimming took 1 base from V and 2 from J, leaving 12 bases between them. The chain's CDR3 is CASSLVGGTAYEQYF. CDR3 nucleotides: TGTGCCAGCAGCTTAGTGGGCGGGACAGCCTACGAGCAGTACTTC.

V gene TRBV24-1 combines with J gene TRBJ2-4; 8 nucleotides agree with TRBD2. The CDR3 spans 15 residues. Germline V gene sequence: CDR1 KGHDR, CDR2 SFDVKD. The V and J ends lost 2 bases and 9 bases, in that order; junction bases with no gene match: 8. This CDR3 reads CATSDSGGGAVIQYF. CDR3 in DNA: TGTGCCACCAGTGATTCGGGAGGGGGGGCGGTCATTCAGTACTTC.

There are a few counts of this clonotype. This chain joins TRBV7-6 and TRBJ2-1, with D possibly TRBD2 on 6 matching bases. Germline CDR1 reads SGHVS; CDR2 reads FNYEAQ. The CDR3 is 13 amino acids. Between the trimmed V and J ends, which lost 7 bases and 1 base, there was a span of 8 bases. Written as DNA, the CDR3 is TGTGCCAGCACGAGCGGGTCCTACAATGAGCAGTTCTTC. Amino acids: CASTSGSYNEQFF.

About this clonotype itself: The CDR3 end shows no conserved phenylalanine or tryptophan, and so a read error is likely. The DNA is left out, because the CDR3 cannot be placed on it with certainty; the CDR3 is given as TCRdb lists it. The rearrangement joins TRBV27 to TRBJ1-1. Looked up from germline, CDR1 is MNHEY and CDR2 is SMNVEV (reference sequence). The CDR3 contains 17 residues when both ends are counted. The CDR3 loop reads CASSLSPGSPTSSTSGQ.

In the case of this clonotype: The conserved phenylalanine or tryptophan is not found at the CDR3 terminus, so this likely reflects a read error. The DNA is omitted, as the CDR3 cannot be located on it reliably, and the CDR3 follows TCRdb's listing. The chain couples TRBV6-8 to TRBJ2-6; the DNA was not compared with TRBD2, the D call given in the table. The CDR3 is made up of 16 amino acids, end residues included. Germline CDR1 is MNHGY and CDR2 is SAAAGT. This CDR3 reads CASSGRAVQETQYFDA.

J is TRBJ2-3 and V is TRBV7-8; D unclear. Near its end, the DNA agrees better with TRBJ1-2, so the J call may be wrong. This CDR3 comprises 14 residues. Per germline, CDR1 SGHVS and CDR2 FQNEAQ. CDR3 sequence reads: CASSLGRQRYGYTF. CDR3 bases: TGTGCCAGCAGCTTAGGTCGACAACGCTATGGCTACACCTTC.

The chain is built from TRBV12-3 or TRBV12-4 and TRBJ2-4; 8 positions match TRBD2. The CDR3 spans 13 residues. J was trimmed by 13 bases and V by 8 bases; bases with no gene match: 13. In DNA, the CDR3 is TGTGCCAGCCGTAGCGGGGACAACAATGAGCAGTACTTC. Translating it yields CASRSGDNNEQYF.

The chain links TRBV7-8 to TRBJ2-3; 7 nucleotides line up with TRBD2. The DNA matches TRBJ2-1 better at its end, which makes the J call doubtful. Per the germline V gene, CDR1 is SGHVS and CDR2 is FQNEAQ. There are 16 residues in the CDR3. The CDR3 loop is CASSSERGSSYNEQFF. In DNA form, the CDR3 reads TGTGCCAGCAGCTCAGAGCGCGGGAGTAGTTACAATGAGCAGTTCTTC.

CDR3 DNA: TGCAGCGTTTTAGGGGGTTTGAACACCGGGGAGCTGTTTTTT. It translates to CSVLGGLNTGELFF. This chain uses TRBV29-1 with TRBJ2-2, with D perhaps TRBD1 (6 bases). CDR1 is SQVTM and CDR2 is ANQGSEA in the germline V gene. The CDR3 sequence is 14 residues long. V was cut by 5 bases and J by 1 base, with 11 bases left in between.

A note on this clonotype: The germline gene is not matched at one end of the junction; a read error may be the cause. The genes are TRBV5-3 and TRBJ2-1; no clear D. TRBV5-3 is noted as an ORF with a role that remains uncertain. This CDR3 has 15 amino acids. The chain's CDR3 is CASSLEFTSSYEQFF. The DNA of the CDR3 is TGTGCCAGCAGCTTGGAATTTACCAGCTCCTACGAGCAGTTCTTC.

The genes are TRBV7-3 and TRBJ2-4, with a tentative D call TRBD2 (5 bases). From germline, CDR1 is SGHTA and CDR2 FQGTGA. The CDR3 is 13 residues long. The V and J ends lost 3 bases and 8 bases respectively, with 11 bases between them. The CDR3 spells CASSLGKGDIQYF. In DNA form, the CDR3 reads TGTGCCAGCAGCTTGGGGAAGGGAGACATTCAGTACTTC.

V and J are TRBV7-3 and TRBJ2-3; 8 positions match TRBD2. The CDR3 length is 15 residues. Germline V gene sequence: CDR1 SGHTA, CDR2 FQGTGA. V was clipped by 5 bases and J by 2 bases; unmatched bases: 6. CDR3 protein: CASSRLAGYTDTQYF. The CDR3 region has the DNA TGTGCCAGCAGCCGGCTAGCGGGCTACACAGATACGCAGTATTTT.

This chain uses TRBV6-6 with TRBJ2-7; 8 nucleotides line up with TRBD1. TRBJ2-1 explains the end of the DNA better; the J call may be wrong. Germline CDR1 reads MNHNY; CDR2 reads SVGAGI (reference sequence). The CDR3 has 14 residues. The DNA of the CDR3 is TGTGCCAGCAGTGGACTCACAGGGGGCAATGAGCAGTTCTTC. As protein: CASSGLTGGNEQFF.

Judged by abundance, this clonotype is medium-sized. V and J are TRBV7-9 and TRBJ2-7; 9 positions match TRBD2. Germline CDR1 SEHNR, CDR2 FQNEAQ (reference sequence). The CDR3 is 18 residues long. V lost 0 bases to trimming and J lost 0 bases; unmatched junction nucleotides: 9. Here the CDR3 reads CASSLAAGGPPSSYEQYF. The CDR3 DNA follows: TGTGCCAGCAGCTTAGCGGCGGGAGGGCCCCCTAGCTCCTACGAGCAGTACTTC. The full variable domain, rest sourced from reference TRBV7-9 and TRBJ2-7, is DTGVSQNPRHKITKRGQNVTFRCDPISEHNRLYWYRQTLGQGPEFLTYFQNEAQLEKSRLLSDRFSAERPKGSFSTLEIQRTEQGDSAMYLCASSLAAGGPPSSYEQYFGPGTRLTVT.

The sample holds a few counts of this clonotype. The CDR3 nucleotides read TGTGCCAGCAGCTTTCGGGGATTAGAGACCCAGTACTTC. Protein product: CASSFRGLETQYF. J is TRBJ2-5 and V is TRBV11-2; weak D call: TRBD2 (5 bases). The CDR3 loop spans 13 amino acids. V lost 3 bases to trimming and J lost 4 bases, with 9 bases between them. Germline CDR1 reads SGHAT; CDR2 reads FQNNGV.